This entry features one T cell receptor (beta chain) sequence. Its matching antigen is unknown. Amplification of TCR beta CDR3 regions used RNA as the template. The HTBI set primed first-round TCR CDR3 RT-PCR. TCRdb independently ran MiXCR on the multiplex PCR reads; one entry per CDR3 protein. The repertoire holds under 400,000 distinct CDR3 sequences, over 11% seen once, with 9.5% to 12% in the top ten. The record originates from a study of T cells in Graves' hyperthyroidism and ophthalmopathy. Findings of the study overall: Model-based prediction identified ophthalmopathy a median roughly 6.1 months prior to its onset.

When ophthalmopathy did not progress within 18 months, Graves' hyperthyroidism was considered stable. Patients were aged 18 to 65, had disease duration under 2 months, and had newly diagnosed hyperthyroidism. PBMCs were sourced from approximately 9 ml fresh peripheral blood. V was trimmed by 1 base and J by 0 bases, leaving 15 bases between them. The CDR3 totals 17 residues. Germline values: CDR1 LGHDT, CDR2 YNNKEL (reference sequence). This TCR derives from a woman aged 60-75 years with Graves' hyperthyroidism. The chain combines TRBV3-1 with TRBJ1-2; no firm D call. Sequencing used blood. CDR3 bases: TGTGCCAGCAGCCAAGGACATACACCCGGCGCTAACTATGGCTACACCTTC. Protein product: CASSQGHTPGANYGYTF.